This is a list of T cell receptor beta chains from one sample in a study of cytomegalovirus exposure and HLA in healthy donors. Repertoires were generated with immunoSEQ multiplex PCR, while TCRdb's copy carries only in-frame clones and drops some. Of about 140,000 clones detected, around 82% appear once; the ten largest clones hold 2% to 2.5%. The sample taken for sequencing was PBMCs. The receptors shown here come from a woman under 30 in good health and CMV-seropositive. Each CDR3 is given with its conserved first and last residue. Fields, in order: D gene, clone size, V gene, J gene, CDR3 protein, CDR3 DNA. The D gene is left open where the match is weak. Clone sizes are given selectively: once, few, many, or a class where the clone is expanded.

D: -; size: -; V: TRBV30; J: TRBJ1-5; CDR3: CALSLGPAPNQPQHF; DNA: TGTGCCTTATCTCTGGGGCCCGCCCCGAATCAGCCCCAGCATTTT
D: -; size: -; V: TRBV27; J: TRBJ1-3; CDR3: CASSRQASSGNTIYF; DNA: TGTGCCAGCAGTAGACAGGCTAGCTCTGGAAACACCATATATTTT
D: -; size: once; V: TRBV7-2; J: TRBJ1-2; CDR3: CASSPTATFGYTF; DNA: TGTGCCAGCAGCCCCACAGCAACCTTCGGCTACACCTTC
D: -; size: -; V: TRBV5-4; J: TRBJ1-6; CDR3: CASSLLGEYPIGPLHF; DNA: TGTGCCAGCAGCTTGTTAGGGGAATACCCCATTGGGCCCCTCCACTTT
D: TRBD2; size: -; V: TRBV7-9; J: TRBJ2-7; CDR3: CASRSSGTSYEQYF; DNA: TGTGCCAGCAGATCCTCCGGGACTAGCTACGAGCAGTACTTC
D: TRBD1; size: -; V: TRBV10-1; J: TRBJ2-7; CDR3: CASSEGTGFFYEQYF; DNA: TGCGCCAGCAGTGAGGGGACAGGCTTCTTCTACGAGCAGTACTTC
D: -; size: -; V: TRBV7-7; J: TRBJ2-1; CDR3: CASSSLGGNNEQFF; DNA: TGTGCCAGCAGCTCCCTTGGGGGCAACAATGAGCAGTTCTTC
D: TRBD1; size: once; V: TRBV4-3; J: TRBJ1-2; CDR3: CASSHQDRRGYTF; DNA: TGCGCCAGCAGCCATCAGGACAGGAGAGGCTACACCTTC
D: TRBD1; size: -; V: TRBV6-5; J: TRBJ1-5; CDR3: CASSPGQGINQPQHF; DNA: TGTGCCAGCAGCCCAGGACAGGGCATCAATCAGCCCCAGCATTTT
D: -; size: -; V: TRBV6-1; J: TRBJ1-6; CDR3: CATLGVYNSPLHF; DNA: TGTGCCACCCTCGGGGTCTATAATTCACCCCTCCACTTT
D: TRBD1; size: -; V: TRBV7-9; J: TRBJ1-6; CDR3: CASSPGTGKYNSPLHF; DNA: TGTGCCAGCAGCCCAGGGACAGGGAAATATAATTCACCCCTCCACTTT
D: -; size: -; V: TRBV21-1; J: TRBJ1-4; CDR3: CASSSSGLSEKLFF; DNA: TGTGCCAGCAGCAGTTCAGGACTCTCCGAAAAACTGTTTTTT
D: -; size: -; V: TRBV4-3; J: TRBJ2-7; CDR3: CASSQDFRGVVGEQYF; DNA: TGCGCCAGCAGCCAAGACTTCAGGGGGGTGGTCGGCGAGCAGTACTTC
D: TRBD1; size: -; V: TRBV13; J: TRBJ2-5; CDR3: CASSYGQGETQYF; DNA: TGTGCCAGCAGCTACGGACAGGGAGAGACCCAGTACTTC
D: -; size: few; V: TRBV7-9; J: TRBJ1-1; CDR3: CASSITEGTGEAFF; DNA: TGTGCCAGCAGCATTACGGAGGGTACGGGTGAAGCTTTCTTT
D: TRBD2; size: -; V: TRBV30; J: TRBJ2-7; CDR3: CALGRGRSYEQCF; DNA: TGTGCCCTCGGGCGGGGGAGATCCTACGAGCAGTGCTTC
D: -; size: -; V: TRBV5-1; J: TRBJ1-2; CDR3: CASRGGTAHNYGYTF; DNA: TGCGCCAGCAGGGGGGGAACAGCCCATAACTATGGCTACACCTTC
D: -; size: -; V: TRBV6-5; J: TRBJ2-3; CDR3: CASSYFYSRSTDTQYF; DNA: TGTGCCAGCAGTTACTTTTACAGTCGAAGCACAGATACGCAGTATTTT
D: TRBD1; size: few; V: TRBV6-1; J: TRBJ1-6; CDR3: CASTGDRNYSPLHF; DNA: TGTGCCAGCACCGGGGACAGGAATTATTCACCCCTCCACTTT
D: TRBD1; size: -; V: TRBV6-1; J: TRBJ1-2; CDR3: CASSDRQGRHGYTF; DNA: TGTGCCAGCAGTGACAGACAGGGGCGACATGGCTACACCTTC
D: -; size: once; V: TRBV21-1; J: TRBJ1-2; CDR3: CASSKRWTGDYGYTF; DNA: TGTGCCAGCAGCAAACGGTGGACAGGAGACTATGGCTACACCTTC
D: -; size: once; V: TRBV7-6; J: TRBJ1-6; CDR3: CASSLSSSNSPLHF; DNA: TGTGCCAGCAGCTTAAGTTCTAGTAATTCACCCCTCCACTTT
D: -; size: -; V: TRBV10-2; J: TRBJ2-2; CDR3: CASRNGGQTGELFF; DNA: TGCGCCAGCAGGAACGGGGGGCAAACCGGGGAGCTGTTTTTT
D: -; size: -; V: TRBV10-2; J: TRBJ2-7; CDR3: CASSLDTDYEQYF; DNA: TGCGCCAGCAGCCTCGACACCGACTACGAGCAGTACTTC
D: TRBD1; size: -; V: TRBV13; J: TRBJ2-2; CDR3: CASSYRGRTGELFF; DNA: TGTGCCAGCAGCTACAGGGGGCGGACCGGGGAGCTGTTTTTT
D: -; size: -; V: TRBV2; J: TRBJ1-3; CDR3: CASSDPGGSLSGNTIYF; DNA: TGTGCCAGCAGTGACCCCGGGGGAAGCCTAAGTGGAAACACCATATATTTT
D: -; size: -; V: TRBV2; J: TRBJ1-1; CDR3: CASKGQPMNTEAFF; DNA: TGTGCCAGCAAGGGGCAGCCCATGAACACTGAAGCTTTCTTT
D: -; size: -; V: TRBV29-1; J: TRBJ1-2; CDR3: CSVDTGFYGYTF; DNA: TGCAGCGTTGATACCGGGTTCTATGGCTACACCTTC
D: TRBD2; size: -; V: TRBV7-2; J: TRBJ2-3; CDR3: CASSLVFTGTSFLRTQYF; DNA: TGTGCCAGCAGCTTAGTTTTTACTGGGACTAGCTTTTTAAGGACGCAGTATTTT
D: -; size: -; V: TRBV18; J: TRBJ1-6; CDR3: CASSWGSREALSYNSPLHF; DNA: TGTGCCAGCTCATGGGGAAGCAGGGAGGCCCTCTCCTATAATTCACCCCTCCACTTT
D: TRBD2; size: -; V: TRBV15; J: TRBJ2-3; CDR3: CATSSYLAGGTTDTQYF; DNA: TGTGCCACCAGCAGTTACCTAGCGGGGGGGACGACAGATACGCAGTATTTT
D: TRBD1; size: -; V: TRBV7-2; J: TRBJ1-4; CDR3: CASSLEGGQYEKLFF; DNA: TGTGCCAGCAGCTTAGAGGGGGGACAGTATGAAAAACTGTTTTTT
D: TRBD1; size: -; V: TRBV19; J: TRBJ2-6; CDR3: CASTPGQGRSPGANVLTF; DNA: TGTGCCAGTACCCCGGGACAGGGGAGGTCCCCTGGGGCCAACGTCCTGACTTTC
D: -; size: -; V: TRBV12-5; J: TRBJ1-5; CDR3: CASGLGRTNQPQHF; DNA: TGTGCTAGTGGTTTGGGCCGAACTAATCAGCCCCAGCATTTT
D: -; size: -; V: TRBV5-1; J: TRBJ1-1; CDR3: CASAPAGGTFPFYRDLTGGEAFF; DNA: TGCGCCAGCGCCCCGGCGGGCGGAACATTTCCTTTCTACCGAGATCTGACGGGGGGTGAAGCTTTCTTT
D: -; size: -; V: TRBV5-1; J: TRBJ2-1; CDR3: CASSLVSGFGGNEQFF; DNA: TGCGCCAGCAGCTTAGTTTCGGGGTTTGGTGGGAATGAGCAGTTCTTC
D: -; size: -; V: TRBV2; J: TRBJ2-5; CDR3: CASSEEAYRARETQYF; DNA: TGTGCCAGCAGTGAGGAGGCCTACCGAGCGAGGGAGACCCAGTACTTC
D: -; size: -; V: TRBV7-2; J: TRBJ2-5; CDR3: CASSFLGLALQETQYF; DNA: TGTGCCAGCAGCTTTCTCGGGCTAGCGCTACAAGAGACCCAGTACTTC
D: -; size: -; V: TRBV2; J: TRBJ2-2; CDR3: CASRLEGTGELFF; DNA: TGTGCCAGCAGATTAGAGGGTACCGGGGAGCTGTTTTTT
D: TRBD1; size: -; V: TRBV5-6; J: TRBJ2-7; CDR3: CASSFEAGQGSYEQYF; DNA: TGTGCCAGCAGCTTTGAAGCGGGACAGGGCTCCTACGAGCAGTACTTC